This T cell receptor (beta chain) was captured by sequencing in a study of neurological immune-mediated disorders. Study-wide results and caveats: None of the CDR3 amino acid sequences of expanded clones recurred across subjects, suggesting private repertoires in all groups.

A 10-nucleotide random UMI tagged transcripts in template-switch 5'RACE cDNA synthesis. Sequencing of 15-18 subjects in each run yielded over 170 million TCR-beta sequences. TCRdb itself ran the 5' RACE reads through MiXCR, one entry per CDR3 protein. The sample consists of fewer than 20,000 distinct CDR3 sequences, under 4% of them appearing once. Per the germline V gene, CDR1 is SGHDT and CDR2 is YYEEEE. The CDR3 has 17 residues. The V end lost 1 base, the J end lost 0 bases, and 11 bases lay between the germline ends. As to this clonotype: Its cognate antigen is unknown.

The controls, all healthy individuals, were blood bank volunteers in Maryland, USA. The J gene is TRBJ1-6, the V gene TRBV5-6; D gene unclear. The material sequenced was CD8+ T cells from blood. The receptor was isolated from a woman in her thirties or forties in good health. The DNA for the CDR3 is TGTGCCAGCAGCTTGACCCTGTGGAGCTCCTATAATTCACCCCTCCACTTT. Protein sequence: CASSLTLWSSYNSPLHF.